This TCR beta chain is drawn from a study of T cell repertoires in cytomegalovirus infection. Background on the study: Public TCR beta signatures provided an indication of both CMV infection and a matching HLA type. Findings and caveats of the study: Ex vivo responses were dominated by HLA-C-restricted CMV-specific TCR beta clonotypes. Based on cumulative public TCR beta family frequency, carriers of CMV plus the relevant HLA were identified.

Each CDR3 protein gets one entry after TCRdb re-called the reads with MiXCR. The sample shows under 800,000 distinct CDR3 sequences, roughly 26% of them seen only once. Concerning this clonotype: The target antigen is unknown.

The V gene lost 3 bases and the J gene lost 7 bases, with 14 bases spanning the gap. The CDR3 contains 13 residues. Germline values: CDR1 DFQATT, CDR2 SNEGSKA (reference sequence). The J gene is TRBJ2-3, the V gene TRBV20-1; D is undetermined. The clonotype originates from a human donor in good health (CMV status not recorded). Some clones in this sample may be carry-over from other donors' samples. Sequencing was carried out using CD8+ T cells from PBMCs. The CDR3 DNA reads as TGCAGTGCTAGGTCGTCAACCAGGTATACGCAGTATTTT. Its protein is CSARSSTRYTQYF.